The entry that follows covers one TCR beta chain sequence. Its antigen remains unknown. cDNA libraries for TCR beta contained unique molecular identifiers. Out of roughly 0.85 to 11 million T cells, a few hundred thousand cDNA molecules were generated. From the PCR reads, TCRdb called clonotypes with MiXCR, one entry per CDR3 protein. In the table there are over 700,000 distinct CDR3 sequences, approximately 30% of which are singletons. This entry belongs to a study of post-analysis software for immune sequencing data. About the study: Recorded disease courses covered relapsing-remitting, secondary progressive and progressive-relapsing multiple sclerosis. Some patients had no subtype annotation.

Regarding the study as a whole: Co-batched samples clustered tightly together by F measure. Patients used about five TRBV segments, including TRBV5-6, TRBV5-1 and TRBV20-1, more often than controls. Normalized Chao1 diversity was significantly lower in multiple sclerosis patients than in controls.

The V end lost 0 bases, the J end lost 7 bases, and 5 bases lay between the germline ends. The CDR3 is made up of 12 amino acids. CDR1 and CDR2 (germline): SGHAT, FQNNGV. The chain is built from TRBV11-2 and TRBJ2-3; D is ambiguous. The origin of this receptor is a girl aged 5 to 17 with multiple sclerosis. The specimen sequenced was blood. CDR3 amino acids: CASSLDRHTQYF. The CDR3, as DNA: TGTGCCAGCAGCTTAGATCGCCATACGCAGTATTTT.